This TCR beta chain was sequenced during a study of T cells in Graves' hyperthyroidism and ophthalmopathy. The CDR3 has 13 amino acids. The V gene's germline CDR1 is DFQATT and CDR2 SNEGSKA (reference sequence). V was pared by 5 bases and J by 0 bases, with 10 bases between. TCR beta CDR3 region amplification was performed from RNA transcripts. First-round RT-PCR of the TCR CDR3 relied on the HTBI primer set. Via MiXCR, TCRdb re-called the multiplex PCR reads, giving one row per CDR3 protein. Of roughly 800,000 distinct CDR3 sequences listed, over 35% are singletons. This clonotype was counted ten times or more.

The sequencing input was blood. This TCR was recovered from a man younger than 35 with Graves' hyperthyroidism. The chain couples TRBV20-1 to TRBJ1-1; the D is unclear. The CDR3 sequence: CSAPVLLNTEAFF. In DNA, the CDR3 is TGCAGTGCTCCGGTACTATTGAACACTGAAGCTTTCTTT.